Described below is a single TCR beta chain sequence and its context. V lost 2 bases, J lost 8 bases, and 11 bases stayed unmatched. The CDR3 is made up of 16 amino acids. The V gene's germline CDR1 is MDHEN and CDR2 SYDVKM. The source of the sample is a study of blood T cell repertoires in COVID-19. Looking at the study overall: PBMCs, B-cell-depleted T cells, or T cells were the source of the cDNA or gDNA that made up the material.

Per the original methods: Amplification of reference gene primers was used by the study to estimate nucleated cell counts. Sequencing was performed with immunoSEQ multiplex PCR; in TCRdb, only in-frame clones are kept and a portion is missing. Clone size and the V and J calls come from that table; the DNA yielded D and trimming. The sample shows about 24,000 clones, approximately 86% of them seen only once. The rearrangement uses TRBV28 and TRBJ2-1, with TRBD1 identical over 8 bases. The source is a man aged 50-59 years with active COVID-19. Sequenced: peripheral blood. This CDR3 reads CASSLLLGQGSDEQFF. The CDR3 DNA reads TGTGCCAGCAGTTTACTCTTAGGACAGGGTTCTGATGAGCAGTTCTTC.